Shown below are 20 T cell receptor beta chains from a single sample sequenced in a study of OX40 agonist ivuxolimab in advanced cancers. Sequencing was performed with immunoSEQ multiplex PCR; in TCRdb, only in-frame clones are kept and a portion is missing. The sample consists of tens of thousands of clones, roughly 91% of them appearing once. The starting material was CD4+ or CD8+ T cells sorted from blood, obtained in a trial of the OX40 agonist ivuxolimab. These receptors all come from an adult with an advanced solid tumor such as melanoma, head and neck, liver or kidney cancer.

The chain has TRBV7-6 and TRBJ2-1, with 13 nucleotides matching TRBD2. CDR1 is SGHVS and CDR2 is FNYEAQ in the germline V gene. CDR3 length: 17 amino acids. Germline trimming cut 3 bases from V and 6 bases from J; bases unmatched to any gene: 8. The CDR3 sequence: CASSFVGRTSGGNEQFF. CDR3 sequence (DNA): TGTGCCAGCAGCTTTGTAGGAAGGACTAGCGGGGGCAATGAGCAGTTCTTC.

The V call is TRBV9, the J call TRBJ2-7, with TRBD2 matching over 12 bases. Germline V lookup: CDR1 SGDLS, CDR2 YYNGEE. Losses at the gene ends were 4 bases for V and 6 bases for J; bases not matched to a gene: 5. CDR3 size: 14 residues. The CDR3 sequence: CASSIGLAGTEQYF. The CDR3 DNA follows: TGTGCCAGCAGCATTGGACTAGCGGGGACCGAGCAGTACTTC.

V is TRBV4-2 and J is TRBJ1-3; no definite D call. Trimming took off 0 bases at V and 2 bases at J, with 14 bases between the two ends. Germline assignment: CDR1 LGHNA and CDR2 YNFKEQ. The CDR3 has 17 amino acids. The CDR3 loop is CASSQDNSQSPGNTIYF. The CDR3 DNA follows: TGTGCCAGCAGCCAAGATAATAGCCAGTCACCTGGAAACACCATATATTTT.

V gene TRBV11-1 combines with J gene TRBJ2-3; 16 positions match TRBD2. Unmatched junction bases numbered 7, after V lost 5 bases and J lost 5 bases. The CDR3 is made up of 17 amino acids. Germline values: CDR1 SGHAT, CDR2 FQDESV (reference sequence). CDR3 DNA: TGTGCCAGCAGCCCAGGGACTAGCGGGGGGGCGGTAGATACGCAGTATTTT. Its translation: CASSPGTSGGAVDTQYF.

The chain carries TRBV18 and TRBJ2-1; 8 nucleotides match TRBD1. This CDR3 has 17 amino acids. Germline CDR1 reads KGHSH; CDR2 reads LQKENI. Trimming removed 0 bases from V and 5 bases from J; junction bases left unmatched: 9. The CDR3 loop reads CASSPPILGQDNNEQFF. CDR3 DNA sequence: TGTGCCAGCTCACCACCAATCCTGGGACAGGATAACAATGAGCAGTTCTTC.

The chain uses TRBV2 and TRBJ2-7, with D possibly matching TRBD2 (6 bases). This CDR3 contains 15 residues. Germline CDR1 reads SNHLY; CDR2 reads FYNNEI. Trimming took 6 bases from V and 3 from J, leaving 18 bases between them. The CDR3 is CASSEVGGRDYEQYF. The CDR3 coding sequence is TGTGCCAGCAGCGAGGTGGGGGGTCGGGACTACGAGCAGTACTTC.

The chain recombines TRBV29-1 with TRBJ2-5; the match to TRBD1 covers 7 bases. Germline trimming cut 6 bases from V and 3 bases from J; bases unmatched to any gene: 4. This CDR3 comprises 12 residues. Germline CDR1 is SQVTM and CDR2 is ANQGSEA. The CDR3 loop reads CSVGTVEETQYF. CDR3 bases: TGCAGCGTCGGGACAGTTGAAGAGACCCAGTACTTC.

This chain uses TRBV5-1 with TRBJ2-5; weak D call: TRBD1 (5 bases). This CDR3 has 17 residues. Trimming removed 0 bases from V and 4 bases from J, with 19 bases in between. Germline V gene sequence: CDR1 SGHRS, CDR2 YFSETQ. Here the CDR3 DNA reads TGCGCCAGCAGCTTGGGATTTAGGCAGGGTGCCGGAGAGACCCAGTACTTC. This encodes CASSLGFRQGAGETQYF. The whole variable domain, remainder taken from reference TRBV5-1 and TRBJ2-5, is KAGVTQTPRYLIKTRGQQVTLSCSPISGHRSVSWYQQTPGQGLQFLFEYFSETQRNKGNFPGRFSGRQFSNSRSEMNVSTLELGDSALYLCASSLGFRQGAGETQYFGPGTRLLVL.

The chain employs TRBV5-4 and TRBJ2-5; 7 bases are a match to TRBD2. V was pared by 2 bases and J by 5 bases, with 6 bases of the junction left unmatched. CDR1 and CDR2 (germline): SGHNT, YYREEE (reference sequence). The CDR3 runs 14 residues. DNA for the CDR3: TGTGCCAGCAGCTTAAGGGGAGGGCTGGAGACCCAGTACTTC. It codes for CASSLRGGLETQYF.

The chain combines TRBV19 with TRBJ1-1, with D possibly TRBD1 on 6 matching bases. Trimming took 4 bases from V and 5 from J, leaving 17 bases between them. The CDR3 length is 15 residues. Germline V gives CDR1 LNHDA, CDR2 SQIVND (reference sequence). CDR3 region: CASSKRPGVLTEAFF. CDR3 coding DNA: TGTGCCAGTAGTAAAAGACCAGGGGTTTTAACTGAAGCTTTCTTT.

V and J are TRBV5-5 and TRBJ2-2, with a possible D match to TRBD1 (6 bases). Trimming pared 4 bases from V and 1 base from J, leaving 14 bases between. The CDR3 is 16 residues long. Germline V gene lookup returns CDR1 SGHKS and CDR2 YYEKEE (reference sequence). The chain's CDR3 is CASSNTQGLNTGELFF. The CDR3 DNA reads TGTGCCAGCAGCAACACTCAGGGGTTGAACACCGGGGAGCTGTTTTTT. Together with reference TRBV5-5 and TRBJ2-2, the CDR3 gives the full variable domain: DAGVTQSPTHLIKTRGQQVTLRCSPISGHKSVSWYQQVLGQGPQFIFQYYEKEERGRGNFPDRFSARQFPNYSSELNVNALLLGDSALYLCASSNTQGLNTGELFFGEGSRLTVL.

The rearrangement links TRBV6-7 to TRBJ2-5; no clear D gene. TRBV6-7 is an open reading frame, and its role is uncertain. V lost 2 bases, J lost 2 bases, and 12 bases lay in between. This CDR3 spans 15 amino acids. The CDR3 here is CASSYNTRLQETQYF. The CDR3 bases are TGTGCCAGCAGTTACAATACCAGGTTGCAAGAGACCCAGTACTTC.

The chain recombines TRBV6-5 with TRBJ2-7, with 10 bases fitting TRBD2. Unmatched junction bases numbered 1, after V lost 5 bases and J lost 6 bases. The CDR3 consists of 12 residues. The germline V gene has CDR1 MNHEY and CDR2 SVGAGI. This chain's CDR3 is CASSRLAGEQYV. CDR3 sequence (DNA): TGTGCCAGCAGTAGACTAGCGGGCGAGCAGTACGTC.

V usage is TRBV6-1 and J usage is TRBJ1-1; D is unclear. Trimming left V 1 base short and J 0 bases short, with 15 bases between. Germline V gene sequence: CDR1 MNHNS, CDR2 SASEGT. The CDR3 spans 17 residues. The DNA for the CDR3 is TGTGCCAGCAGTGAAGACCCACAGCGACGGATGAACACTGAAGCTTTCTTT. This encodes CASSEDPQRRMNTEAFF.

For this clone: This specimen includes other DNA sequences encoding the same CDR3. The rearrangement uses TRBV6-1 and TRBJ2-2; a possible D gene is TRBD1 (6 bases). The germline V gene has CDR1 MNHNS and CDR2 SASEGT. Trimming removed 5 bases from V and 5 bases from J, with 12 bases in between. The CDR3 is 14 residues long. CDR3 residues: CASSRTDSTGELFF. The CDR3 DNA reads TGTGCCAGCAGTCGGACAGATTCGACCGGGGAGCTGTTTTTT.

The rearrangement joins TRBV5-1 to TRBJ2-5, with 12 nucleotides matching TRBD2. In germline, CDR1 is SGHRS, CDR2 YFSETQ. V gave up 4 bases and J gave up 5 bases; unmatched junction bases: 18. The CDR3 contains 19 residues. This CDR3 reads CASSPTTGTSGLGGETQYF. The CDR3 DNA reads as TGCGCCAGCAGCCCCACAACGGGGACTAGCGGGCTAGGGGGGGAGACCCAGTACTTC.

V gene TRBV2 combines with J gene TRBJ2-3, with D perhaps TRBD2 (6 bases). The germline V gene encodes CDR1 SNHLY and CDR2 FYNNEI. This CDR3 spans 15 amino acids. Between the trimmed V and J ends, which lost 6 bases and 0 bases, there was a span of 13 bases. The CDR3 DNA reads as TGTGCCAGCAGATCCCCCGGGACTAGCACAGATACGCAGTATTTT. Residues: CASRSPGTSTDTQYF.

The genes are TRBV4-2 and TRBJ1-3; D not certain. V lost 0 bases to trimming and J lost 7 bases, with 10 bases between them. This CDR3 region has 14 residues. Germline loops: CDR1 LGHNA, CDR2 YNFKEQ. CDR3 nucleotides: TGTGCCAGCAGCCAAGATCCGGAGGGTAACACCATATATTTT. Amino acids: CASSQDPEGNTIYF.

The V and J genes are TRBV7-9 and TRBJ1-1; D might be TRBD1 (5 bases). Trimming pared 4 bases from V and 1 base from J, leaving 10 bases between. CDR1 and CDR2 (germline): SEHNR, FQNEAQ (reference sequence). This CDR3 has 14 amino acids. CDR3 sequence (DNA): TGTGCCAGCAGCTCGGGGGGGAAGAACACTGAAGCTTTCTTT. It yields the protein CASSSGGKNTEAFF.

The gene calls are TRBV5-1 and TRBJ1-1; no firm D call. Trimming shortened V by 4 bases and J by 6 bases, and 19 bases separated the two germline ends. This CDR3 has 15 residues. Germline lookup yields CDR1 SGHRS and CDR2 YFSETQ. The DNA for the CDR3 is TGCGCCAGCAGCCCCCGGGCCGAGGGTGCGGCTGAAGCTTTCTTT. Translation: CASSPRAEGAAEAFF.